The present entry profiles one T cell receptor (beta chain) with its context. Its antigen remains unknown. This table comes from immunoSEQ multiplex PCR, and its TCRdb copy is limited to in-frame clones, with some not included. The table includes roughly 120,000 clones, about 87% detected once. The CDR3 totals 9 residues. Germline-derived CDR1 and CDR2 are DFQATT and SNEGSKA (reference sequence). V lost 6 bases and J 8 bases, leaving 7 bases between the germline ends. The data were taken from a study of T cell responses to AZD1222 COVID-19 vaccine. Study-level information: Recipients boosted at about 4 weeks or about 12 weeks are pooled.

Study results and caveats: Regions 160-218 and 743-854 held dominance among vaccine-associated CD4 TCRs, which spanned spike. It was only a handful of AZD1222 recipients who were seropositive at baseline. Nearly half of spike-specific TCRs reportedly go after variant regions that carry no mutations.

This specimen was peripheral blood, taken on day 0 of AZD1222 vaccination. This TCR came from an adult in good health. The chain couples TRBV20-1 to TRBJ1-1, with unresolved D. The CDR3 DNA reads TGCAGTGCCACCCAGGAAGCTTTCTTT. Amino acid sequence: CSATQEAFF.